This entry lists 7 T cell receptor beta chains sequenced from one sample in a study of cytomegalovirus exposure and HLA in healthy donors. Vbeta (60) and Jbeta (13) primers were used in the PCR. Assay: immunoSEQ multiplex PCR; the TCRdb copy retains only in-frame clones and omits some. The repertoire includes roughly 140,000 clones, roughly 62% of them detected once, and 3.5% to 5% sits in the top ten. What was sequenced was PBMCs. The source of these receptors is a man in his 60s in good health and CMV-seronegative.

The V gene is TRBV19, the J gene TRBJ1-4, with 7 bases aligning to TRBD1. This CDR3 is 14 amino acids long. V trimming: 6 bases; J trimming: 8 bases; junction bases outside the gene matches: 9. Germline V gives CDR1 LNHDA, CDR2 SQIVND (reference sequence). The CDR3 protein is CASSKGAESEKLFF. Written as DNA, the CDR3 is TGTGCCAGTAGCAAGGGGGCGGAGAGCGAAAAACTGTTTTTT.

This clone came up a few times. The J gene is TRBJ1-2, the V gene TRBV2, with TRBD1 matching over 7 bases. The CDR3 covers 14 residues. The V and J ends lost 8 bases and 4 bases, in that order; junction bases with no gene match: 10. The germline V gene encodes CDR1 SNHLY and CDR2 FYNNEI. CDR3 DNA: TGTGCCAGCTCTCCGGGACAGTGGAGCTATGGCTACACCTTC. This translates into CASSPGQWSYGYTF.

This clone was recorded only once. The rearrangement links TRBV28 to TRBJ1-2; D gene unclear. CDR3 length: 13 residues. CDR1 MDHEN and CDR2 SYDVKM come from the germline V gene. The ends were cut back, 4 bases at V and 8 bases at J, with 14 bases in the middle. CDR3 residues: CASSSPLREGYTF. CDR3 sequence (DNA): TGTGCCAGCAGTTCTCCCCTTAGAGAGGGCTACACCTTC.

The chain couples TRBV13 to TRBJ2-7, with TRBD2 as a possible D gene (6 bases). V gave up 4 bases and J gave up 7 bases, with 20 bases separating them. Germline lookup yields CDR1 PRHDT and CDR2 FYEKMQ (reference sequence). The CDR3 consists of 15 residues. The CDR3, as DNA: TGTGCCAGCAGCTCTCTAGGCGGGATTTCTTGGGAGCAGTACTTC. As protein: CASSSLGGISWEQYF.

V gene TRBV5-4 combines with J gene TRBJ1-1; D is unclear. This CDR3 has 11 amino acids. Trimming shortened V by 3 bases and J by 5 bases, and 5 bases separated the two germline ends. Germline CDR1 reads SGHNT; CDR2 reads YYREEE (reference sequence). The CDR3 sequence is CASSSRTEAFF. DNA of the CDR3: TGTGCCAGCAGCTCGCGGACTGAAGCTTTCTTT.

This chain uses TRBV27 with TRBJ2-1, with 9 nucleotides matching TRBD1. The germline V gene has CDR1 MNHEY and CDR2 SMNVEV (reference sequence). This CDR3 is 16 amino acids long. Unmatched junction bases numbered 12, after V lost 6 bases and J lost 6 bases. The DNA of the CDR3 is TGTGCCAGCAGCCCAGGGACAGGGAGCGTCGGCAATGAGCAGTTCTTC. This encodes CASSPGTGSVGNEQFF.

This clone was counted a few times. The J gene is TRBJ1-4, the V gene TRBV5-4; the match to TRBD1 covers 8 bases. Germline V gene sequence: CDR1 SGHNT, CDR2 YYREEE (reference sequence). This CDR3 spans 14 amino acids. V lost 10 bases and J lost 4; bases outside the gene matches: 9. CDR3 amino acids: CAGTLGTGNEKLFF. The CDR3 bases are TGTGCCGGGACCCTCGGGACAGGTAATGAAAAACTGTTTTTT.